The rows below give T cell receptor beta chains drawn from one sample of a study of blood T cell repertoires in COVID-19. The data were produced by immunoSEQ multiplex PCR, yet TCRdb's version contains in-frame clones alone and is incomplete. The sample has around 450,000 clones; about nine tenths are singletons. The specimen was PBMCs or T cells enriched from blood (not recorded which). The receptors stem from a woman between 18 and 30 years old who had recovered from COVID-19. CDR3s include the opening cysteine and the closing phenylalanine or tryptophan. A D gene is named only where the DNA matches it firmly. The size field is filled for only some rows; it gives once, few, many or a size class.

d_call clone_size j_call v_call cdr3_aa cdr3_nt
TRBD1 few TRBJ1-3 TRBV2 CASSVTGVRGNTIYF TGTGCCAGCAGCGTTACAGGGGTGAGGGGAAACACCATATATTTT
NA NA TRBJ1-4 TRBV19 CASSLQVLDEKLFF TGTGCCAGTAGTCTTCAGGTTTTGGATGAAAAACTGTTTTTT
NA NA TRBJ1-1 TRBV5-1 CASSLTYLNTEAFF TGCGCCAGCAGCTTGACTTACCTGAACACTGAAGCTTTCTTT
NA NA TRBJ1-5 TRBV2 CASSEYRGNQPQHF TGTGCCAGCAGTGAGTACAGGGGCAATCAGCCCCAGCATTTT
TRBD1 few TRBJ1-1 TRBV18 CASSPKRAGGFAEAFF TGTGCCAGCTCACCAAAAAGGGCAGGGGGCTTTGCTGAAGCTTTCTTT
NA once TRBJ2-2 TRBV5-1 CASIRDSPPGELFF TGCGCCAGCATTAGGGACTCACCTCCCGGGGAGCTGTTTTTT
TRBD1 NA TRBJ1-4 TRBV29-1 CSANDRGLSNEKLFF TGCAGCGCTAATGACAGGGGGCTCAGTAATGAAAAACTGTTTTTT
NA few TRBJ1-5 TRBV24-1 CATSDGGHQPQHF TGTGCCACCAGTGACGGCGGTCATCAGCCCCAGCATTTT
TRBD1 NA TRBJ1-5 TRBV28 CASSGTANQPQHF TGTGCCAGCAGTGGGACAGCCAATCAGCCCCAGCATTTT
NA NA TRBJ2-5 TRBV2 CASKRHSGETQYF TGTGCCAGCAAGCGTCATAGTGGGGAGACCCAGTACTTC
TRBD1 NA TRBJ1-3 TRBV25-1 CASSGKKGQERRGNTIYF TGTGCCAGCAGTGGGAAAAAAGGACAGGAAAGGAGAGGAAACACCATATATTTT
TRBD1 once TRBJ1-2 TRBV4-1 CASSPPRAGGLLGYTF TGCGCCAGCAGCCCTCCCCGGGCAGGGGGCCTCCTAGGCTACACCTTC
NA NA TRBJ2-7 TRBV7-9 CASQRGAGAGEQYF TGTGCCAGCCAACGGGGCGCGGGGGCGGGGGAGCAGTACTTC
NA NA TRBJ1-2 TRBV4-2 CASSYETGEYTF TGTGCCAGCAGCTATGAGACGGGGGAGTACACCTTC
TRBD1 NA TRBJ1-4 TRBV4-1 CASSQGTGAKLFF TGCGCCAGCAGCCAAGGGACAGGGGCTAAACTGTTTTTT
NA NA TRBJ1-4 TRBV28 CASSRTWGDEKLFF TGTGCCAGCAGCCGGACGTGGGGCGATGAAAAACTGTTTTTT
NA NA TRBJ1-4 TRBV6-5 CASSFHSGSEKLFF TGTGCCAGCAGTTTCCACTCCGGGTCTGAAAAACTGTTTTTT
TRBD1 NA TRBJ2-6 TRBV6-6 CASSTRTGQRVLTF TGTGCCAGCAGTACCCGGACAGGTCAGCGCGTCCTGACTTTC
TRBD2 NA TRBJ2-1 TRBV13 CASSLWASGANEQFF TGTGCCAGCAGCTTATGGGCTAGCGGGGCCAATGAGCAGTTCTTC
TRBD1 NA TRBJ1-5 TRBV2 CASSGARQGRGSNQPQHF TGTGCCAGCAGTGGGGCGAGACAGGGTAGGGGTAGCAATCAGCCCCAGCATTTT
NA NA TRBJ2-5 TRBV5-1 CASSGTSEETQYF TGCGCCAGCAGCGGGACAAGCGAAGAGACCCAGTACTTC
NA NA TRBJ1-2 TRBV19 CASSDGPGDGVGYTF TGTGCCAGTAGTGACGGACCGGGAGACGGTGTCGGCTACACCTTC
NA NA TRBJ1-1 TRBV12-5 CASGLVFVGVEARELNTEAFF TGTGCTAGTGGTTTGGTATTTGTTGGGGTGGAAGCGAGGGAGTTGAACACTGAAGCTTTCTTT
NA NA TRBJ1-5 TRBV7-8 CASSLERPPGNQPQHF TGTGCCAGCAGCTTAGAGCGCCCGCCCGGCAATCAGCCCCAGCATTTT
TRBD2 NA TRBJ2-7 TRBV2 CASSEGGGAEISYEQYF TGTGCCAGCAGTGAAGGCGGGGGGGCGGAGATTTCCTACGAGCAGTACTTC
NA NA TRBJ1-4 TRBV28 CASSTRRESVSEKLFF TGTGCCAGCAGTACCCGAAGAGAAAGTGTTTCTGAAAAACTGTTTTTT
TRBD1 NA TRBJ1-2 TRBV10-3 CASRDGTGDGYTF TGTGCCTCTAGGGACGGGACAGGGGATGGCTACACCTTC
NA NA TRBJ1-2 TRBV3-1/TRBV3-2 CASSYYGAYTF TGTGCCAGCAGCTACTACGGTGCTTACACCTTC